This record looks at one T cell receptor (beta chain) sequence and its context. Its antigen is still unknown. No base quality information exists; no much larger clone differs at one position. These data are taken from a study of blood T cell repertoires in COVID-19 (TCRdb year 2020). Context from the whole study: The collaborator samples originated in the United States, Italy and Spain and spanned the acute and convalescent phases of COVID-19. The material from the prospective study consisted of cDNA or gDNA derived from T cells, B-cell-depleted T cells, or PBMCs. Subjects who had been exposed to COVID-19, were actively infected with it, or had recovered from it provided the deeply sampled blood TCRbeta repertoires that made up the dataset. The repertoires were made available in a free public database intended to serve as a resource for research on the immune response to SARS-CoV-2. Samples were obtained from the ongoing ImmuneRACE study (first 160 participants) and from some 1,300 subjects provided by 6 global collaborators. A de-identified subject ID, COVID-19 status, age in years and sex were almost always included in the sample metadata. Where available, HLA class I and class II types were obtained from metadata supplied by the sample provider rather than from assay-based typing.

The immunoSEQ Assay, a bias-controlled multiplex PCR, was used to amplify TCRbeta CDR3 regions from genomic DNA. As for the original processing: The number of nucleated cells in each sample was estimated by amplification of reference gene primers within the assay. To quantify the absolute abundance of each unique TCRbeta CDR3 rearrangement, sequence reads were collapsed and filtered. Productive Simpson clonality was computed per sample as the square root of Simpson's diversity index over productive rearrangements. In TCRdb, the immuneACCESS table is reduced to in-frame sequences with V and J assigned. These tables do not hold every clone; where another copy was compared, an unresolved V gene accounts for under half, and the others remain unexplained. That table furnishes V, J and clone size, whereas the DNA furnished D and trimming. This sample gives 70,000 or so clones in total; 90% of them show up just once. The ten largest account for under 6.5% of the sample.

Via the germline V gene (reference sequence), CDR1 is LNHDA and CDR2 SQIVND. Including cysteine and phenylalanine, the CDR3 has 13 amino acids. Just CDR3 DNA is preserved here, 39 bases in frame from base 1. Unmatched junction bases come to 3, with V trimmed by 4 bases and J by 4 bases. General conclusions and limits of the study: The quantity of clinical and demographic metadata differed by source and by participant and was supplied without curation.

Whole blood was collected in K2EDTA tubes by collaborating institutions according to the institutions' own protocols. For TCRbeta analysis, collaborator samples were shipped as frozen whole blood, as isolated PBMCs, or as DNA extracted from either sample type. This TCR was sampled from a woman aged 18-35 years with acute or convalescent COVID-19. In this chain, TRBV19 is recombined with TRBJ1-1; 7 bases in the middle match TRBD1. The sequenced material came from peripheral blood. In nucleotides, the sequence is TGTGCCAGTAGTACCCGGACAGGCACTGAAGCTTTCTTT. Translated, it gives CASSTRTGTEAFF. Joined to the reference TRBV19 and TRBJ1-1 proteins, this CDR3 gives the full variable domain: DGGITQSPKYLFRKEGQNVTLSCEQNLNHDAMYWYRQDPGQGLRLIYYSQIVNDFQKGDIAEGYSVSREKKESFPLTVTSAQKNPTAFYLCASSTRTGTEAFFGQGTRLTVV.